The 6 T cell receptor beta chains below were found in one sample sequenced in a study of PD-1 blockade in mismatch repair-deficient tumors. Clones were sequenced by immunoSEQ multiplex PCR, and TCRdb holds only the in-frame ones, with some missing. The data contain more than 95,000 clones, roughly nine tenths of them singletons. This material consisted of peripheral blood, taken 44 weeks after starting pembrolizumab. The receptors here all came from an adult with mismatch repair-deficient cancer.

The J gene is TRBJ2-3, the V gene TRBV30; TRBD2 agrees at 10 bases. V dropped 1 base and J dropped 0; count of bases not matched to a gene: 7. The CDR3 runs 17 residues. Germline assignment: CDR1 GTSNPN and CDR2 SVGIG (reference sequence). CDR3 DNA sequence: TGTGCCTGGAGTGATTACAGCGGGAGGGGTAGCACAGATACGCAGTATTTT. Its protein product is CAWSDYSGRGSTDTQYF.

The V and J genes are TRBV19 and TRBJ2-3; tentative D call: TRBD2 (6 bases). Germline assignment: CDR1 LNHDA and CDR2 SQIVND (reference sequence). V dropped 4 bases and J dropped 1 base, with 15 bases sitting between them. This CDR3 has 16 residues. CDR3: CASSSRLGRGTDTQYF. For the CDR3, the DNA is TGTGCCAGTAGTAGCCGACTAGGCCGGGGCACAGATACGCAGTATTTT.

The chain employs TRBV5-1 and TRBJ2-1; weak D call: TRBD2 (5 bases). Looked up from germline, CDR1 is SGHRS and CDR2 is YFSETQ. This CDR3 has 17 amino acids. V shed 0 bases and J shed 0 bases, with 13 bases lying between them. This CDR3 is CASSLGLASRSYNEQFF. The CDR3 region has the DNA TGCGCCAGCAGCTTGGGTCTAGCTTCTCGCTCCTACAATGAGCAGTTCTTC.

Here the CDR3 reads CASSLSGGSNQPQHF. The DNA for the CDR3 is TGTGCCAGCAGCTTATCAGGGGGGAGCAATCAGCCCCAGCATTTT. The chain couples TRBV11-2 to TRBJ1-5, with TRBD1 matching 7 bases. CDR1 is SGHAT and CDR2 is FQNNGV in the germline V gene. After removal of 2 bases from V and 1 base from J, the junction contained 2 bases not matched to a gene. This CDR3 spans 15 amino acids.

This chain links TRBV5-4 with TRBJ2-3; D remains ambiguous. From germline, CDR1 is SGHNT and CDR2 YYREEE (reference sequence). This CDR3 region has 14 residues. V lost 2 bases and J 9 bases, leaving 16 bases between the germline ends. The CDR3 DNA reads TGTGCCAGCAGCTTAGTAGGGTCAACTGAGACGCAGTATTTT. It yields the protein CASSLVGSTETQYF.

The chain links TRBV27 to TRBJ2-1; D gene uncertain. Deletions cut 2 bases from V and 2 bases from J, with 10 bases between. Germline V gene data show CDR1 as MNHEY and CDR2 as SMNVEV (reference sequence). The CDR3 loop spans 15 amino acids. The DNA of the CDR3 is TGTGCCAGCAGTTTAATGGCTAGGCCCTACAATGAGCAGTTCTTC. Translated: CASSLMARPYNEQFF.